This T cell receptor beta chain was sequenced in a study of beta chain features in type 1 diabetes. Background on the study: In age, gender and cell yields, patients were similar to healthy donors. Findings and limits, study-wide: People with Type 1 diabetes carried modestly yet significantly shorter TCRB CDR3s in all four CD4+ subsets. Junctions at VDJ sites from type 1 diabetes patients had fewer insertions and more deletions.

Germline V gene sequence: CDR1 SGDLS, CDR2 YYNGEE. The CDR3 covers 13 residues. V lost 3 bases, J lost 3 bases, and 9 bases lay in between. A note on this clone: Antigen: not known.

Reverse transcription of all isolated RNA meant that expressed TCRB transcripts were sequenced. This table comes from immunoSEQ multiplex PCR, and its TCRdb copy is limited to in-frame clones, with some not included. The repertoire holds about 660,000 clones, with more than 12% as singletons. Naive, central memory, regulatory and stem cell-like memory cells within the CD4+ compartment were sorted using CD45RO/CCR7/CD25/CD127/CD95/CD27. Purity of each sorted population was above 95%. The V gene is TRBV9, the J gene TRBJ1-1; D is ambiguous. This TCR came from a man aged 18 to 35 with type 1 diabetes. The sequenced sample was naive CD4+ T cells from blood. CDR3 region: CASSAREDTEAFF. CDR3 in DNA: TGTGCCAGCAGCGCCCGGGAGGACACTGAAGCTTTCTTT.